Listed here is a single T cell receptor (beta chain). This sample is drawn from a study of CD8+ T cells in alopecia areata. The investigators collected lesional scalp punch biopsies and peripheral blood from alopecia areata patients. In each case, RNA was isolated and then reverse transcribed into cDNA as the sequencing template. Some clones are missing from TCRdb's copy, which holds only in-frame ones; the method was immunoSEQ multiplex PCR. The sample carries about 130,000 clones, about 60% recorded once. J lost 3 bases, V lost 7 bases, and 5 bases had no gene match. Germline V gene lookup returns CDR1 LNHDA and CDR2 SQIVND (reference sequence). The CDR3 loop spans 14 amino acids.

The receptor comes from a human donor with alopecia areata. This specimen was CD4+ T cells sorted from blood, taken at week 0. This chain links TRBV19 with TRBJ2-7; 11 bases are a match to TRBD1. The CDR3 is CASKGQGASYEQYF. The CDR3 nucleotides read TGTGCCAGTAAAGGACAGGGGGCGAGCTACGAGCAGTACTTC.